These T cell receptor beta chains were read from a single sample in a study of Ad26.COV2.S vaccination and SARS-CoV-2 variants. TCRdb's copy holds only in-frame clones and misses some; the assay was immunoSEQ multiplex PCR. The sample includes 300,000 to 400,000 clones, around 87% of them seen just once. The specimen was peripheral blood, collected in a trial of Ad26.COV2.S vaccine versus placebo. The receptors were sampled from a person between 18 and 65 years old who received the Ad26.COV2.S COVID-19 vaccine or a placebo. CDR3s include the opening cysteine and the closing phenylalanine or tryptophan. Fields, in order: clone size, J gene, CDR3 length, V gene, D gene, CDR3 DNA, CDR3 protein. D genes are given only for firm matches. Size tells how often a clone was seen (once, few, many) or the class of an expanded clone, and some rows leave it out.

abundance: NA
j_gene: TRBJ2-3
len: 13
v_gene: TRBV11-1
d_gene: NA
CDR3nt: TGTGCCAGCAGCTTAGGGGGACGGGATACGCAGTATTTT
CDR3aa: CASSLGGRDTQYF

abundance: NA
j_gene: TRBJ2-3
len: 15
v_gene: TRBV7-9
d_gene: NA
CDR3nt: TGTGCCAGCAGTCAGCAGAGGACTAGCACAGATACGCAGTATTTT
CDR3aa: CASSQQRTSTDTQYF

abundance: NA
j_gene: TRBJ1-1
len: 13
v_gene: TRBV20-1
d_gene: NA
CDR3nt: TGCAGTGCTAGTATGAATTTGAACACTGAAGCTTTCTTT
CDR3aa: CSASMNLNTEAFF

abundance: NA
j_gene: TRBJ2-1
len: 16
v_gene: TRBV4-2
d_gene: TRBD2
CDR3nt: TGTGCCAGCAGCCCAAATGGACTAGCGGAGTACAATGAGCAGTTCTTC
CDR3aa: CASSPNGLAEYNEQFF

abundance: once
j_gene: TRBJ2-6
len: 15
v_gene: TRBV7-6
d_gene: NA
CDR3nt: TGTGCCAGCAGCTTGACAGGATCTGGGGCCAACGTCCTGACTTTC
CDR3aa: CASSLTGSGANVLTF

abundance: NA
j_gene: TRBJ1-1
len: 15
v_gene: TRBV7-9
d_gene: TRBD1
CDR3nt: TGTGCCAGCAGCTTAATAATAGGACAGGGCACTGAAGCTTTCTTT
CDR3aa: CASSLIIGQGTEAFF

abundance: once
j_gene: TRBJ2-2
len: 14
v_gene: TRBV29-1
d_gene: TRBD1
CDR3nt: TGCAGCGTTGGAGGACAGGGTTACACCGGGGAGCTGTTTTTT
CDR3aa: CSVGGQGYTGELFF

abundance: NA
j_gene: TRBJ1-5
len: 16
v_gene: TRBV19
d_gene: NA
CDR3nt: TGTGCCAGTAGTGCGAAAGTCGGGGGGCGAGGTCAGCCCCAGCATTTT
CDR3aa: CASSAKVGGRGQPQHF

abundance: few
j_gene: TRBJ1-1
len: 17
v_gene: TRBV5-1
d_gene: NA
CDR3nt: TGCGCCAGCAGCTTGGCGATGGCCAGCCACATGAACACTGAAGCTTTCTTT
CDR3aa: CASSLAMASHMNTEAFF

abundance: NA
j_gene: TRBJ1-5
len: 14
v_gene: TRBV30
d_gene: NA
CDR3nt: TGTGCCTGTGGAGGGGTGAGGAGCAATCAGCCCCAGCATTTT
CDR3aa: CACGGVRSNQPQHF

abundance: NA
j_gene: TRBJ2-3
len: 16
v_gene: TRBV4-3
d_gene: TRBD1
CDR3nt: TGCGCCAGCAGCCAGTGGGACAGGGCGGTTGGAGATACGCAGTATTTT
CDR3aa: CASSQWDRAVGDTQYF

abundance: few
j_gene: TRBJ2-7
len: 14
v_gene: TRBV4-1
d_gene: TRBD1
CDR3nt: TGCGCCAGCAGCCAAGGGACAGGGAGATACGAGCAGTACTTC
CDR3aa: CASSQGTGRYEQYF

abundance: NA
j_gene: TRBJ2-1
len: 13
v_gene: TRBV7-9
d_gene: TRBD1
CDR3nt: TGTGCCAGCAGCTCGGGGACAGGGGATGAGCAGTTCTTC
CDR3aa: CASSSGTGDEQFF

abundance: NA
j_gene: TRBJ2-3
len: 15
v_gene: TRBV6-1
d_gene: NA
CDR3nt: TGTGCCAGCAGTGATCCTCCCCGGGACACAGATACGCAGTATTTT
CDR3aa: CASSDPPRDTDTQYF

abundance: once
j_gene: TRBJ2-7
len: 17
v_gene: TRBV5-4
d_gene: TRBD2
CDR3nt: TGTGCCAGCAGCCCGAGGGGCCCGGGACTAGCGGACTACGAGCAGTACTTC
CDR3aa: CASSPRGPGLADYEQYF

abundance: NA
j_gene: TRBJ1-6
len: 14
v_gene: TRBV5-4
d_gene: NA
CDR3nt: TGTGCCAGCAGCACGTCCGGGGGTGATTCACCCCTCCACTTT
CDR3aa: CASSTSGGDSPLHF

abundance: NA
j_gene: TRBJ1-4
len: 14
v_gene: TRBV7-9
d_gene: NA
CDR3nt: TGTGCCAGCAGCTTGTACAGAACTAATGAAAAACTGTTTTTT
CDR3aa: CASSLYRTNEKLFF

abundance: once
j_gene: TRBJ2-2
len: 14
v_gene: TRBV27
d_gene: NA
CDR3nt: TGTGCCAGTTCGCCCAGGGTGAACACCGGGGAGCTGTTTTTT
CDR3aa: CASSPRVNTGELFF

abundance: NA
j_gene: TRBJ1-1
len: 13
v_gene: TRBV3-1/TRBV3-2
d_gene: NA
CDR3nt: TGTGCCAGCAGCCAAGTGAGTGGTACTGAAGCTTTCTTT
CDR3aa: CASSQVSGTEAFF

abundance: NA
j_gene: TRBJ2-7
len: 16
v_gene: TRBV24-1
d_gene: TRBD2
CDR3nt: TGTGCCACCAGTGAGTCCATAGCGGGGGCGACCTACGAGCAGTACTTC
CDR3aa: CATSESIAGATYEQYF

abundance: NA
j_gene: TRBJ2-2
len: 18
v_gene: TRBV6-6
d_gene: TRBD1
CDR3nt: TGTGCCAGCAGTCGCCGGGGTTTCGGACAGGGGGCTTACGGGGAGCTGTTTTTT
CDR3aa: CASSRRGFGQGAYGELFF

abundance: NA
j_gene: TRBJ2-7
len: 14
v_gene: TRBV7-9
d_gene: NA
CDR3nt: TGTGCCAGCAGCTCTAGCACTACCACCTACGAGCAGTACTTC
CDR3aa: CASSSSTTTYEQYF

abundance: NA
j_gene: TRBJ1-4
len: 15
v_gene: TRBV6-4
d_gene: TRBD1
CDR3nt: TGTGCCAGCAGTACCACAGGGGGCCCGGGGGAAAAACTGTTTTTT
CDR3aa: CASSTTGGPGEKLFF

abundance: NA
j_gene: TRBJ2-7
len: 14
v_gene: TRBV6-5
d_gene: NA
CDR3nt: TGTGCCAGTCACGGCTCCCGGGAAGGATACGAGCAGTACTTC
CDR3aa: CASHGSREGYEQYF

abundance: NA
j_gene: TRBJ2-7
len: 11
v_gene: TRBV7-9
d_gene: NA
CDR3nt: TGTGCCAGCAGCCCGGACAGTCGCATATACTTC
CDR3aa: CASSPDSRIYF

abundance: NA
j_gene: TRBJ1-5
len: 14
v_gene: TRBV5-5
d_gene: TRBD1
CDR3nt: TGTGCCAGCAGCTGGGACAGAAACAATCAGCCCCAGCATTTT
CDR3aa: CASSWDRNNQPQHF

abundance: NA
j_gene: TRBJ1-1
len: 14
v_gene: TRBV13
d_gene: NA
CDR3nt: TGTGCCAGCAGCTTAACGCGGGGCCCCACTGAAGCTTTCTTT
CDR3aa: CASSLTRGPTEAFF

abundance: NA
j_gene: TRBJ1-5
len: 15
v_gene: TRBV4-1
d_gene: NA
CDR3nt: TGCGCCAGCAGCCAAGGGCTTTTTAGCAATCAGCCCCAGCATTTT
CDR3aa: CASSQGLFSNQPQHF

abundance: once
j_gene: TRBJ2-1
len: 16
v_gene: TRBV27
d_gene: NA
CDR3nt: TGTGCCAGCAGTTTATCTGGCGGACCGCCAAACAATGAGCAGTTCTTC
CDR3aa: CASSLSGGPPNNEQFF

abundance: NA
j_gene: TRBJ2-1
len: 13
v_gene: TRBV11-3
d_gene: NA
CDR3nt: TGTGCCAGCAGCTTAGGGGGTTACAATGAGCAGTTCTTC
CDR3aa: CASSLGGYNEQFF

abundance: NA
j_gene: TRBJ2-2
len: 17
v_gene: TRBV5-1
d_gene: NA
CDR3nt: TGCGCCAGCAGCTTCTTCTCCACGATTAGCGGCACCGGGGAGCTGTTTTTT
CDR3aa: CASSFFSTISGTGELFF

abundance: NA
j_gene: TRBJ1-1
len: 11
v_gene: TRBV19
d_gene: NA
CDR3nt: TGTGCCAGTAGATTGAACACTGAAGCTTTCTTT
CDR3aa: CASRLNTEAFF

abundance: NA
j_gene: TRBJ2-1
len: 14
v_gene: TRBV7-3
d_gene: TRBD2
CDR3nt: TGTGCCAGCAGCTCCACCCTAGCGGGGGGTGAGCAGTTCTTC
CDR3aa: CASSSTLAGGEQFF

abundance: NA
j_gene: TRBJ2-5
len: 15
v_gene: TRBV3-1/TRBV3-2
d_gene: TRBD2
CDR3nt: TGTGCCAGCAGTGGAGGGGCGGGGGGTTCAGAGACCCAGTACTTC
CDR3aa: CASSGGAGGSETQYF

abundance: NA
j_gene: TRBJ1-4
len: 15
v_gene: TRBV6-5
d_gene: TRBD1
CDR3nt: TGTGCCAGCAGCGCACCGGGACAGTTTAATGAAAAACTGTTTTTT
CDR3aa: CASSAPGQFNEKLFF

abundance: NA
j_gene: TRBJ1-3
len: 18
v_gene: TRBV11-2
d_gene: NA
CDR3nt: TGTGCCAGCAGCCCAAGATCGTGGGCCCTTACCTCTGGAAACACCATATATTTT
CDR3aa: CASSPRSWALTSGNTIYF